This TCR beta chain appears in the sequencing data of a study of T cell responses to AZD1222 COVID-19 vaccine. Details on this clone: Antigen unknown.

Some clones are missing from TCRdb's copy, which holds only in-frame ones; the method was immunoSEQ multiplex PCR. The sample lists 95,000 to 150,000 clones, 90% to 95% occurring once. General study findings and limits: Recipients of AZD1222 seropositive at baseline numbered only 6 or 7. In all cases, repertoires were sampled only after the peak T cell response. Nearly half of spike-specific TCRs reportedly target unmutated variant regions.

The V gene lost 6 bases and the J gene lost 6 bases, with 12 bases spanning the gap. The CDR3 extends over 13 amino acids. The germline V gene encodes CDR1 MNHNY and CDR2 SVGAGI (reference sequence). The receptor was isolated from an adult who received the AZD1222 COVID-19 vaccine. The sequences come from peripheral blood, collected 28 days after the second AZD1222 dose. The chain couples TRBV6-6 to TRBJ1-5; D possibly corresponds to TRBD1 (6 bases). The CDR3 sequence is CASSQGSSQPQHF. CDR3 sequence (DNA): TGTGCCAGCAGCCAGGGGAGTAGTCAGCCCCAGCATTTT.